A selection of T cell receptor beta chains follows, all from one sample in a study of blood T cell repertoires in COVID-19. Generated by immunoSEQ multiplex PCR, the TCRdb table keeps only in-frame clones and is missing some. The sample lists 130,000 or so clones, 88% occurring once. Specimen: peripheral blood. These receptors came from a human donor with COVID-19, enrolled during active disease. The donor label of this sample is uncertain. Each CDR3 is given with its conserved first and last residue. Size tells how often a clone was seen (once, few, many) or the class of an expanded clone, and some rows leave it out.

v_call clone_size cdr3_aa
TRBV7-9 . CASSYRVGQPQHF
TRBV12-3/TRBV12-4 . CASRSGSETQYF
TRBV13 few CASSLSPGLAVTYEQYF
TRBV7-8 . CASSLVGTGLGKNQPQHF
TRBV6-5 . CASLGGVGGANVLTF
TRBV7-9 . CASSLGRGQGNDEQFF
TRBV9 . CASSARTGSYEQYF
TRBV2 . CASSREGPGELFF
TRBV18 . CASSPPGLGAGEQFF
TRBV9 . CASSRGVAGTDTQYF
TRBV6-6 . CASRDSLSSGNTIYF
TRBV24-1 . CATSGPQGPSTDTQYF
TRBV10-1 . CASSDPQAGDNTIYF
TRBV6-5 . CASSPQSAKNIQYF
TRBV5-1 . CASSLVPGTVYGYTF
TRBV9 . CASSVAGVGGLSGNTIYF
TRBV5-6 once CASIPNFGVGSYEQYF
TRBV6-5 . CASRPTEVQETQYF
TRBV2 . CASSRGRVTGELFF
TRBV6-5 . CASCSGPEVEKLFF
TRBV6-5 . CASSSEDRVDEKLFF
TRBV28 . CATTPTGSNQPQHF
TRBV6-6 . CASSYAAGNYNEQFF
TRBV5-5 . CASSFGVAGETQYF
TRBV21-1 . CASSKPRGTSGGANEQFF
TRBV5-1 . CASSLMSQGANEQYF
TRBV27 . CASSLEGFYGYTF
TRBV2 . CASSPNARGGTEAFF
TRBV4-1 . CASSQDTTGSGYTF
TRBV3-1/TRBV3-2 . CASSWGQFTGELFF